This T cell receptor beta chain was recovered during a study of T cell responses to AZD1222 COVID-19 vaccine. The method was immunoSEQ multiplex PCR; TCRdb's version includes in-frame clones alone and lacks a portion of them. The sample lists 150,000 to 180,000 clones; roughly nine tenths were seen once. Remarks on this clone: The antigen remains undetermined.

Notes on the study in general: Spike-specific TCR breadth and depth were elevated following two AZD1222 doses.

V lost 2 bases and J lost 5, with 10 bases in between. This CDR3 region has 13 residues. Germline V lookup: CDR1 SGHRS, CDR2 YFSETQ. Specimen: peripheral blood, collected on day 0 of MenACWY control vaccination. The source is an adult in good health. The chain has TRBV5-1 and TRBJ2-5; D gene unclear. In DNA, the CDR3 is TGCGCCAGCAGCTTAAATGGGTTGGAGACCCAGTACTTC. It codes for CASSLNGLETQYF.